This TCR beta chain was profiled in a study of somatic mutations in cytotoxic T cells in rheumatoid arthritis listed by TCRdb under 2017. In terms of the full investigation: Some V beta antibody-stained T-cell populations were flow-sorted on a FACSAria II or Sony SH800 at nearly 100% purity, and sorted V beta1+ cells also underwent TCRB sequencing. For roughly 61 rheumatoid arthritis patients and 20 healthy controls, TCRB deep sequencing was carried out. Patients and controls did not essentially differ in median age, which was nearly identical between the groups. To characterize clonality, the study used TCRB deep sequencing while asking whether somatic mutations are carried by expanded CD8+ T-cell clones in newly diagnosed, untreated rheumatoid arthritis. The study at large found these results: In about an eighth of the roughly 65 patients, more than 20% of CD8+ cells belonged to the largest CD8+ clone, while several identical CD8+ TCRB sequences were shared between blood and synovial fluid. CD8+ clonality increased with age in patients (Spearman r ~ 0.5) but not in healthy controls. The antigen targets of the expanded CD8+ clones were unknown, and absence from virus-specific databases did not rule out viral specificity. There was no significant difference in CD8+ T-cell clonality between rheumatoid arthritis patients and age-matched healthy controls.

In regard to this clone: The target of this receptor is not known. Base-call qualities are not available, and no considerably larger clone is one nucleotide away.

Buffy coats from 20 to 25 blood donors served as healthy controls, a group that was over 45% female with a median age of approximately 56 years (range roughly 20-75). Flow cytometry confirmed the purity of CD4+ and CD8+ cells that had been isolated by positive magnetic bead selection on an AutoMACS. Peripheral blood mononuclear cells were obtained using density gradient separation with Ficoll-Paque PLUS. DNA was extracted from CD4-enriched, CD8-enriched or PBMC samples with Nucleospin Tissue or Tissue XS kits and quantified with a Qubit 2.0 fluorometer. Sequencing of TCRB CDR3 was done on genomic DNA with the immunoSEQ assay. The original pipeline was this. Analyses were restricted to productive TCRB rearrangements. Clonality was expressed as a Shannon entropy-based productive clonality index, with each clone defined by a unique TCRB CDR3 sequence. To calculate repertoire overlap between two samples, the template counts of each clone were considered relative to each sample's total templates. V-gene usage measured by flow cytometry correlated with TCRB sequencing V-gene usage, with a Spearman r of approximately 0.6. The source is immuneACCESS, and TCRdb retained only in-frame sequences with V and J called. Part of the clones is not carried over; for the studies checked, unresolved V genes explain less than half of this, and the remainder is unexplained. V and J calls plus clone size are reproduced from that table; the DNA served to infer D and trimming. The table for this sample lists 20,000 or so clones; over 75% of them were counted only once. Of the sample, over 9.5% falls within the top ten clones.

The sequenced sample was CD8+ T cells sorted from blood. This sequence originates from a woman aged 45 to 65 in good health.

CDR3 protein: CASSFTGGTGELFF. The sequenced DNA is TGTGCCAGCAGCTTCACAGGGGGCACCGGGGAGCTGTTTTTT. This chain is built from TRBV9 and TRBJ2-2, with 8 bases matching TRBD1. V lost 4 bases and J lost 4 bases, and the count of bases not matched to a germline gene is 3. The CDR3 covers 14 residues, taking in both the cysteine and the phenylalanine. Only CDR3 DNA remains: 42 bases, in frame from the first base. For CDR1 and CDR2, the germline V gene lists SGDLS and YYNGEE.